This TCR beta chain was sequenced during a study of blood T cell repertoires in COVID-19. Study summary: The United States, Italy and Spain were the sources of the acute and convalescent COVID-19 samples.

The V gene's germline CDR1 is SGHRS and CDR2 YFSETQ. The V gene end was trimmed by 9 bases and the J gene end by 4 bases; junction bases not matched to a gene: 11. This CDR3 comprises 15 residues. Assay: immunoSEQ multiplex PCR; the TCRdb copy retains only in-frame clones and omits some. The table lists about 94,000 clones, 80% of them singletons. The sample taken for sequencing was peripheral blood. The TCR was taken from a human donor in a cohort sampled during active COVID-19. The V call is TRBV5-1, the J call TRBJ1-3, with TRBD1 matching over 9 bases. CDR3 sequence reads: CATSEQGASGNTIYF. The DNA for the CDR3 is TGCGCCACCTCCGAACAGGGGGCATCGGGAAACACCATATATTTT. Complete variable domain (other parts from reference TRBV5-1 and TRBJ1-3): KAGVTQTPRYLIKTRGQQVTLSCSPISGHRSVSWYQQTPGQGLQFLFEYFSETQRNKGNFPGRFSGRQFSNSRSEMNVSTLELGDSALYLCATSEQGASGNTIYFGEGSWLTVV.